A single sample is the source of the 17 T cell receptor beta chains below, sequenced in a study of T cell repertoires in cytomegalovirus infection (dated by TCRdb to the late 2010s). The treatment or condition label, as the study defines it: in vitro stimulation with specific CMV peptide epitopes to enrich CMV-specific T cells. Their cognate antigens are unknown. TCRdb shows the sequencer as Illumina HiSeq 1500. TCRdb trimmed public reads at Q25 via fastp, called clones via MiXCR and kept in-frame beta chains. Identical CDR3 protein sequences are pooled into one entry, listed with their most common genes and DNA. For this sample the table gives hundreds of thousands of distinct CDR3 sequences, of which 42% were detected only once. The ten largest clones capture around 44% of the sample. The sample was cultured PBMCs, taken from culture after CMV antigen stimulation. These TCRs come from a human donor in good health (CMV status not recorded). Some clones in this sample may be carry-over from other donors' samples.

The chain joins TRBV2 to TRBJ1-2; no clear D gene. The germline V gene encodes CDR1 SNHLY and CDR2 FYNNEI. The V end was cut by 1 base, the J end by 4 bases, with 13 bases between. The CDR3 consists of 15 residues. CDR3 sequence (DNA): TGTGCCAGCAGTGAAGAGGTTTTTGGGGTCTATGGCTACACCTTC. This sequence encodes CASSEEVFGVYGYTF.

This clonotype came up a few times. The chain couples TRBV2 to TRBJ1-4; D is unclear. Germline CDR1 reads SNHLY; CDR2 reads FYNNEI. Trimming pared 7 bases from V and 3 bases from J, leaving 15 bases between. The CDR3 has 15 amino acids. The CDR3 reads CASTLSGQANEKLFF. CDR3 sequence (DNA): TGTGCCAGCACCCTCTCCGGTCAGGCTAATGAAAAACTGTTTTTT.

The CDR3 DNA reads TGTGCCAGCAGCTCTAGGGCCGGGGATGCCCTCTACGAGCAGTACTTC. Amino acid sequence: CASSSRAGDALYEQYF. This chain links TRBV7-2 with TRBJ2-7, with a possible D match to TRBD2 (5 bases). Trimming removed 4 bases at V and 3 bases at J, with 19 bases between. This CDR3 is 16 amino acids long. CDR1 and CDR2 (germline): SGHTA, FQGNSA.

The sample holds a few counts of this clonotype. V and J are TRBV7-8 and TRBJ1-1, with TRBD1 matching 7 bases. The CDR3 is 14 residues long. Losses at the gene ends were 6 bases for V and 5 bases for J; bases not matched to a gene: 9. CDR1 is SGHVS and CDR2 is FQNEAQ in the germline V gene. CDR3 amino acids: CASRDDREATEAFF. In DNA, the CDR3 is TGTGCCAGCAGAGATGACAGGGAAGCTACTGAAGCTTTCTTT.

The chain employs TRBV28 and TRBJ2-5; TRBD2 agrees at 10 bases. The CDR3 runs 17 residues. The V gene end was trimmed by 0 bases and the J gene end by 0 bases; junction bases not matched to a gene: 4. Germline V gives CDR1 MDHEN, CDR2 SYDVKM. Here the CDR3 DNA reads TGTGCCAGCAGTTTATGGGGGACTAGCGAAAACCAAGAGACCCAGTACTTC. Translating it yields CASSLWGTSENQETQYF.

The table lists this clonotype with a few counts. This rearrangement joins TRBV2 to TRBJ1-2; maybe TRBD1 (6 bases). V shed 6 bases and J shed 2 bases, with 10 bases lying between them. The CDR3 contains 13 residues. CDR1 SNHLY and CDR2 FYNNEI come from the germline V gene. The CDR3 sequence is CASSWDTNYGYTF. The CDR3 coding sequence is TGTGCCAGCAGCTGGGACACCAACTATGGCTACACCTTC.

This clonotype was detected a few times. V gene TRBV6-5 combines with J gene TRBJ1-4, with D uncertain. CDR1 and CDR2 from the germline V gene are MNHEY and SVGAGI. V was shortened by 0 bases and J by 4 bases, with 12 bases between the two germline ends. The CDR3 covers 16 residues. The CDR3: CASSYSLGSGNEKLFF. The CDR3 nucleotides are TGTGCCAGCAGTTACTCGTTGGGCAGCGGTAATGAAAAACTGTTTTTT.

This clonotype rates as medium-sized. The rearrangement links TRBV7-2 to TRBJ2-3; possibly TRBD2 for D (7 bases). This CDR3 region has 17 residues. Trimming cost V 1 base and J 1 base, with 15 bases left between them. From germline, CDR1 is SGHTA and CDR2 FQGNSA. CDR3 DNA sequence: TGTGCCAGCAGCTTAGTCGGGGCGGGGGCCCGCACAGATACGCAGTATTTT. This encodes CASSLVGAGARTDTQYF.

This chain's CDR3 is CASSEDRPGRHFTDTQYF. CDR3 sequence (DNA): TGTGCCAGCAGTGAGGATCGACCAGGGAGGCATTTCACAGATACGCAGTATTTT. The chain recombines TRBV2 with TRBJ2-3, with a weak D call TRBD2 (6 bases). Deletions cut 3 bases from V and 2 bases from J, with 21 bases between. The CDR3 is 18 amino acids. Germline CDR1 reads SNHLY; CDR2 reads FYNNEI.

This sequence joins TRBV5-4 and TRBJ1-6; D remains ambiguous. V lost 4 bases and J lost 9, with 17 bases in between. Germline-derived CDR1 and CDR2 are SGHNT and YYREEE (reference sequence). CDR3 length equals 15 residues. The CDR3 DNA is TGTGCCAGCAGCCCGTCTCCCGTAGGATCTTCACCCCTCCACTTT. Its translation: CASSPSPVGSSPLHF.

This clonotype occurred a few times. This chain links TRBV12-3 or TRBV12-4 with TRBJ2-2; D is perhaps TRBD2 (7 bases). The germline V and J ends were trimmed by 8 bases and 0 bases, with 16 bases remaining between them. CDR3 size: 16 residues. CDR3 in DNA: TGTGCCAGCTTTACCGGCGGGGGCCCGAACACCGGGGAGCTGTTTTTT. This translates into CASFTGGGPNTGELFF.

The gene calls are TRBV12-3 or TRBV12-4 and TRBJ2-2; D unclear. The V and J ends lost 3 bases and 7 bases respectively, with 6 bases between them. The CDR3 runs to 12 residues. The CDR3 nucleotides read TGTGCCAGCAGTTTTAAGGACGGGGAGCTGTTTTTT. Translated: CASSFKDGELFF.

This clonotype was counted only a few times. CDR3 region: CATSRGQAGANVLTF. In DNA form, the CDR3 reads TGTGCCACCAGCAGGGGACAGGCTGGGGCCAACGTCCTGACTTTC. This chain joins TRBV15 and TRBJ2-6; 8 bases align to TRBD1. This CDR3 contains 15 residues. In germline, CDR1 is LNHNV, CDR2 YYDKDF (reference sequence). Trimming took 3 bases from V and 2 from J; bases not matched to a gene: 0.

The chain is built from TRBV2 and TRBJ2-3; no reliable D call. V dropped 8 bases and J dropped 3 bases, with 12 bases sitting between them. Per germline, CDR1 SNHLY and CDR2 FYNNEI. This CDR3 is built from 13 residues. The CDR3 spells CASAPPSTDTQYF. CDR3 in DNA: TGTGCCAGCGCGCCCCCTTCAACAGATACGCAGTATTTT.

In its sample, this clonotype was seen a few times. V is TRBV19 and J is TRBJ1-1, with D uncertain. Per the germline V gene, CDR1 is LNHDA and CDR2 is SQIVND (reference sequence). Trimming left V 6 bases short and J 0 bases short, with 11 bases between. CDR3 size: 14 residues. CDR3: CASSRSRMNTEAFF. The CDR3 coding sequence is TGTGCCAGTAGCCGAAGCAGGATGAACACTGAAGCTTTCTTT.

A word on this clonotype: Relative to the germline gene, one junction end is altered; a read error may explain this. The V call is TRBV28, the J call TRBJ1-1, with D tentatively TRBD1 (5 bases). Germline CDR1 is MDHEN and CDR2 is SYDVKM. The CDR3 has 12 amino acids. CDR3 sequence (DNA): TGTGCCAGCAGTTTAACTCGGGGGTTAGCTATCTTT. Protein sequence: CASSLTRGLAIF. Combining the CDR3 with reference TRBV28 and TRBJ1-1 gives the whole variable domain DVKVTQSSRYLVKRTGEKVFLECVQDMDHENMFWYRQDPGLGLRLIYFSYDVKMKEKGDIPEGYSVSREKKERFSLILESASTNQTSMYLCASSLTRGLAIFGQGTRLTVV.

The chain joins TRBV7-9 to TRBJ2-3; 9 bases fit TRBD2. V was pared by 5 bases and J by 4 bases, with 16 bases of the junction left unmatched. From germline, CDR1 is SEHNR and CDR2 FQNEAQ (reference sequence). The CDR3 totals 18 residues. The CDR3 DNA follows: TGTGCCAGCAGCGACCGAAGGGCTAGCGGGAAGAATGCAGATACGCAGTATTTT. Translated, it gives CASSDRRASGKNADTQYF.